These 32 T cell receptor beta chains were sequenced from one sample in a study of T cells in women clearing cervical HPV infection. Measured with immunoSEQ multiplex PCR; TCRdb has only the in-frame clones, and not every one. The sample's table shows about 15,000 clones. Sequencing was carried out using blood buffy coat. The receptors were gathered from a woman between 18 and 75 years old with a cervical HPV16 infection that either progressed to CIN3+ or cleared (not recorded which).

Of note for this clone: From the germline J gene comes the end of the CDR3, since the read stops 3 residues before it. The chain carries TRBV7-2 and TRBJ2-3, with D perhaps TRBD1 (6 bases). The CDR3 covers 13 residues. Germline loops: CDR1 SGHTA, CDR2 FQGNSA. The CDR3 loop is CASSLGNRDTQYF. CDR3 DNA (partial): TGTGCCAGCAGCTTAGGAAACAGGGACACG.

In regard to this clone: The CDR3 end falls 3 residues outside the read, so it is completed with the germline J gene. The rearrangement links TRBV18 to TRBJ2-3; no clear D gene. CDR1 and CDR2 (germline): KGHSH, LQKENI. This CDR3 has 13 residues. The DNA read from the CDR3 is TGTGCCAGCTCACGTGCACAAGAAGAGACG. Its protein product is CASSRAQEET. The full CDR3 sequence reads CASSRAQEETQYF. Variable domain in full (rest from reference TRBV18 and TRBJ2-3): NAGVMQNPRHLVRRRGQEARLRCSPMKGHSHVYWYRQLPEEGLKFMVYLQKENIIDESGMPKERFSAEFPKEGPSILRIQQVVRGDSAAYFCASSRAQEETQYFGPGTRLTVL.

Note on this clone: The CDR3 extends 3 residues past the end of the read, so its final part is completed from the germline J gene. The chain links TRBV19 to TRBJ1-5; D possibly corresponds to TRBD1 (6 bases). V was pared by 3 bases and J by 7 bases, with 19 bases between. Germline loops: CDR1 LNHDA, CDR2 SQIVND (reference sequence). The CDR3 is made up of 16 amino acids. CDR3 in amino acids: CASSIQGRRGRQPQHF. CDR3 bases read: TGTGCCAGTAGTATCCAGGGGCGGAGGGGACGGCAGCCC. Looking up the rest from reference TRBV19 and TRBJ1-5 gives the full variable domain: DGGITQSPKYLFRKEGQNVTLSCEQNLNHDAMYWYRQDPGQGLRLIYYSQIVNDFQKGDIAEGYSVSREKKESFPLTVTSAQKNPTAFYLCASSIQGRRGRQPQHFGDGTRLSIL.

On this clone itself: The observed sequence ends 3 residues before the CDR3 terminus, with the missing tail filled in from the germline J gene. The chain is built from TRBV7-9 and TRBJ1-4; no reliable D call. Trimming shortened V by 7 bases and J by 6 bases, and 9 bases separated the two germline ends. The germline V gene encodes CDR1 SEHNR and CDR2 FQNEAQ (reference sequence). This CDR3 is built from 12 residues. The CDR3 bases that were read are TGTGCCAGCAATGGCCAGGATGAAAAA. Amino acid sequence: CASNGQDEK. The full CDR3 sequence reads CASNGQDEKLFF.

In the case of this clone: The CDR3 extends 3 residues past the end of the read, so its final part is completed from the germline J gene. V is TRBV18 and J is TRBJ2-3; TRBD2 aligns across 7 bases. CDR1 KGHSH and CDR2 LQKENI come from the germline V gene. The CDR3 is 13 amino acids. CDR3 residues: CASSPPWRETQYF. The part of the CDR3 DNA that was read is TGTGCCAGCTCTCCTCCATGGCGGGAGACG.

As regards this clone: The sequenced fragment ends 3 residues before the CDR3 boundary, so the rest is inferred from the germline J gene. J is TRBJ2-7 and V is TRBV12-3 or TRBV12-4; 14 bases line up with TRBD2. The CDR3 is 15 amino acids. Trimming at V came to 4 bases and at J to 3 bases, leaving 2 bases not matched to a gene. This CDR3 is CASSSGTSGGYEQYF. The sequenced part of the CDR3 DNA is TGTGCCAGCAGTTCTGGGACTAGCGGGGGCTACGAG.

Notes on this clone: The read falls 3 residues short of the CDR3 end, and the missing part is taken from the germline J gene. The V and J genes are TRBV5-1 and TRBJ1-1; D may be TRBD1 (6 bases). V lost 4 bases, J lost 4 bases, and 17 bases lay in between. The CDR3 covers 15 residues. The V gene's germline CDR1 is SGHRS and CDR2 YFSETQ. The CDR3 is CASSPDGGAATEAFF. Incomplete CDR3 DNA: TGCGCCAGCAGCCCAGACGGGGGGGCTGCCACTGAA.

The sequenced part of the CDR3 DNA is TGTGCCAGCAGCTTAAGACGGGGTCCCACAGATACG. Translated: CASSLRRGPTDT. The complete CDR3 protein is CASSLRRGPTDTQYF. The chain carries TRBV7-9 and TRBJ2-3; TRBD2 is a possible D gene (5 bases). The read gets to within 3 residues of the CDR3 end, and the germline J gene fills in the rest. Trimming cost V 2 bases and J 2 bases, with 11 bases left between them. Germline V gene lookup returns CDR1 SEHNR and CDR2 FQNEAQ (reference sequence). This CDR3 spans 15 amino acids.

Note on this clone: Coverage ceases 3 residues before the CDR3 finishes, and the germline J gene fills in the end. The chain recombines TRBV6-1 with TRBJ1-2; 9 bases agree with TRBD1. This CDR3 contains 14 residues. The V gene end was trimmed by 2 bases and the J gene end by 5 bases; junction bases not matched to a gene: 3. Looked up from germline, CDR1 is MNHNS and CDR2 is SASEGT. The CDR3 spells CASSETDRGYGYTF. The sequenced CDR3 bases are TGTGCCAGCAGTGAAACTGACAGGGGGTATGGC.

In the case of this clone: Coverage ceases 3 residues before the CDR3 finishes, and the germline J gene fills in the end. The gene calls are TRBV6-1 and TRBJ2-3, with a weak D call TRBD2 (5 bases). The CDR3 extends over 15 amino acids. In germline, CDR1 is MNHNS, CDR2 SASEGT. CDR3 DNA, as far as it was read: TGTGCCAGCAGTGAATTCGGGGATCAGTCTCAGCCG. As protein: CASSEFGDQSQP. The CDR3 in full is CASSEFGDQSQPQYF.

Turning to this clone: The read gets to within 3 residues of the CDR3 end, and the germline J gene fills in the rest. The chain joins TRBV20-1 to TRBJ2-7; TRBD2 agrees at 7 bases. With 1 base clipped from V and 0 bases from J, the junction kept 0 bases outside the gene matches. This CDR3 has 13 amino acids. Germline V CDR1 and CDR2: DFQATT, SNEGSKA (reference sequence). CDR3 DNA, as far as it was read: TGCAGTGCTAGAGCGGGGGGCTCCTACGAG. It yields the protein CSARAGGSYE. In full, the CDR3 is CSARAGGSYEQYF.

Regarding this clone: The CDR3 extends 3 residues past the end of the read, so its final part is completed from the germline J gene. Other DNA sequences of this sample code for an identical CDR3. V is TRBV11-2 and J is TRBJ1-5; no firm D call. V lost 0 bases to trimming and J lost 6 bases, with 6 bases between them. This CDR3 comprises 13 residues. Germline CDR1 and CDR2: SGHAT and FQNNGV. This CDR3 is CASSLDRGQPQHF. The CDR3 DNA, read in part, is TGTGCCAGCAGCTTAGATCGGGGTCAGCCC.

As for this clone: The CDR3 end lies 3 residues beyond the end of the read and is filled in from the germline J gene. The rearrangement uses TRBV6-2 or TRBV6-3 and TRBJ1-5, with 8 bases fitting TRBD1. The CDR3 runs 17 residues. In germline, CDR1 is MNHEY, CDR2 SVGEGT. The trim removed 6 bases at V and 2 bases at J, leaving 12 bases unmatched. The DNA read from the CDR3 is TGTGCCAGCAGGCCATCGACAGGGGCGGCAGGCAATCAGCCC. Protein: CASRPSTGAAGNQP. From start to end, the CDR3 is CASRPSTGAAGNQPQHF.

Concerning this clone: The read stops 3 residues short of the end of the CDR3; the missing end is completed from the germline J gene. The chain combines TRBV20-1 with TRBJ2-1, with 8 bases identical to TRBD1. V gave up 5 bases and J gave up 5 bases; unmatched junction bases: 11. This CDR3 spans 15 amino acids. In germline, CDR1 is DFQATT, CDR2 SNEGSKA (reference sequence). CDR3 region: CSALRQGSRNNEQFF. Incomplete CDR3 DNA: TGCAGTGCTCTGAGACAGGGGTCCCGTAACAATGAG.

Notes on this clone: The read comes to an end 3 residues before the CDR3 does, leaving the germline J gene to fill in the end. This chain connects TRBV7-9 to TRBJ2-3, with D perhaps matching TRBD2 (5 bases). CDR1 is SEHNR and CDR2 is FQNEAQ in the germline V gene (reference sequence). With 5 bases removed from V and 0 bases from J, the gap between germline ends came to 6 bases. The CDR3 is made up of 13 amino acids. CDR3 DNA, as far as it was read: TGTGCCAGCAGCCGGACTAGCACAGATACG. Protein: CASSRTSTDT. From start to end, the CDR3 is CASSRTSTDTQYF.

On this clone itself: The read ends 3 residues shy of where the CDR3 ends; the end is completed using the germline J gene. This chain uses TRBV7-9 with TRBJ2-7; no reliable D call. CDR3 length: 14 residues. V lost 1 base to trimming and J lost 4 bases, with 11 bases between them. Germline lookup yields CDR1 SEHNR and CDR2 FQNEAQ (reference sequence). The CDR3 sequence is CASSLDTELYEQYF. CDR3 bases read: TGTGCCAGCAGCTTAGATACAGAACTTTACGAG.

CDR3 DNA, as far as it was read: TGCGCCAGCAGCCTGACGTCCAGGGCCCGGAGTCCTGAA. It encodes CASSLTSRARSPE. The complete CDR3 reads CASSLTSRARSPEAFF. This chain links TRBV5-1 with TRBJ1-1, with D tentatively TRBD1 (5 bases). The sequence runs out 3 residues before the end of the CDR3; the remainder is reconstructed from the germline J gene. Looked up from germline, CDR1 is SGHRS and CDR2 is YFSETQ. V lost 4 bases, J lost 6 bases, and 22 bases lay in between. CDR3 length: 16 residues.

A word on this clone: With the read ending 3 residues before the CDR3 end, the germline J gene is used to fill in that end. V is TRBV11-2 and J is TRBJ1-2, with D possibly TRBD1 on 6 matching bases. This CDR3 comprises 12 residues. CDR1 is SGHAT and CDR2 is FQNNGV in the germline V gene. The CDR3 is CASSFGGAGYTF. The covered CDR3 bases are TGTGCCAGCAGCTTTGGGGGGGCAGGC.

Turning to this clone: The read terminates 3 residues ahead of where the CDR3 ends, so the germline J gene completes it. The chain uses TRBV20-1 and TRBJ2-7, with TRBD2 identical over 7 bases. The CDR3 covers 15 residues. V dropped 2 bases and J dropped 2; count of bases not matched to a gene: 9. From germline, CDR1 is DFQATT and CDR2 SNEGSKA (reference sequence). CDR3 loop: CSARMLAGAPYEQYF. The CDR3 bases that were read are TGCAGTGCTAGAATGTTAGCGGGCGCCCCCTACGAG.

As regards this clone: From the germline J gene comes the end of the CDR3, since the read stops 3 residues before it. This chain connects TRBV7-9 to TRBJ1-4, with 8 bases lining up with TRBD1. The CDR3 totals 15 residues. Per germline, CDR1 SEHNR and CDR2 FQNEAQ (reference sequence). Germline trimming cut 2 bases from V and 7 bases from J; bases unmatched to any gene: 6. The CDR3 DNA, read in part, is TGTGCCAGCAGCTTACAGGGGGCAAGATCTGAAAAA. This gives the protein CASSLQGARSEK. The CDR3 in full is CASSLQGARSEKLFF.

About this clone: Sequencing ends 3 residues short of the CDR3 end; the germline J gene provides the rest. The genes are TRBV19 and TRBJ2-3, with 8 bases that match TRBD1. The CDR3 is 12 amino acids. Germline loops: CDR1 LNHDA, CDR2 SQIVND (reference sequence). CDR3 sequence: CAGGTGNQPQYF. CDR3 DNA (partial): TGTGCCGGGGGGACAGGCAATCAGCCG.

In regard to this clone: The DNA ends 3 residues before the CDR3 does, and the rest of the CDR3 is filled in from the germline J gene. The V call is TRBV20-1, the J call TRBJ2-7, with D perhaps matching TRBD1 (7 bases). The V end was cut by 4 bases, the J end by 2 bases, with 15 bases between. Germline V CDR1 and CDR2: DFQATT, SNEGSKA (reference sequence). There are 14 residues in the CDR3. The CDR3 DNA, read in part, is TGCAGTGCTATTCGGCGGGACAGCACCTACGAG. Encoded protein: CSAIRRDSTYE. The entire CDR3 sequence reads CSAIRRDSTYEQYF.

About this clone: Sequencing ends 3 residues short of the CDR3 end; the germline J gene provides the rest. V is TRBV7-9 and J is TRBJ1-2; 8 positions agree with TRBD1. With 5 bases clipped from V and 2 bases from J, the junction kept 7 bases outside the gene matches. Looked up from germline, CDR1 is SEHNR and CDR2 is FQNEAQ (reference sequence). The CDR3 runs to 15 residues. The sequenced part of the CDR3 DNA is TGTGCCAGCAGCCCCGGACAGGGCCGGAACTATGGC. Its translation is CASSPGQGRNYG. The entire CDR3 sequence reads CASSPGQGRNYGYTF.

A note on this clone: The sequenced fragment ends 3 residues before the CDR3 boundary, so the rest is inferred from the germline J gene. The chain links TRBV7-2 to TRBJ2-7, with D hard to call. V was trimmed by 4 bases and J by 1 base, leaving 8 bases between them. There are 13 residues in the CDR3. CDR1 SGHTA and CDR2 FQGNSA come from the germline V gene. This CDR3 reads CASSSYMSYEQYF. The CDR3 bases that were read are TGTGCCAGCAGCTCCTATATGTCCTACGAG.

In regard to this clone: The DNA ends 3 residues before the CDR3 does, and the rest of the CDR3 is filled in from the germline J gene. V usage is TRBV10-3 and J usage is TRBJ2-2, with TRBD1 matching 8 bases. V was pared by 10 bases and J by 3 bases, with 7 bases of the junction left unmatched. The V gene's germline CDR1 is ENHRY and CDR2 SYGVKD. CDR3 length: 14 residues. The part of the CDR3 DNA that was read is TGTGCCACCGGACAGGGTTTTGACACCGGGGAG. This sequence encodes CATGQGFDTGE. The full CDR3 reads CATGQGFDTGELFF.

About this clone: The read ends 3 residues before the CDR3 terminus; that terminus is restored from the germline J gene. This chain joins TRBV10-2 and TRBJ2-7, with 8 bases fitting TRBD2. This CDR3 spans 15 amino acids. Trimming at V came to 8 bases and at J to 1 base, leaving 10 bases not matched to a gene. CDR1 is WSHSY and CDR2 is SAAADI in the germline V gene. The CDR3 sequence is CASAPLAGGSYEQYF. CDR3 DNA (partial): TGCGCCAGCGCCCCACTTGCGGGGGGATCCTACGAG.

For this clone: The read halts 3 residues ahead of the CDR3 end, with the missing end drawn from the germline J gene. V is TRBV12-5 and J is TRBJ2-3; D not resolved. The CDR3 extends over 12 amino acids. The ends were cut back, 6 bases at V and 2 bases at J, with 6 bases in the middle. In germline, CDR1 is LGHNT, CDR2 FRNRAP. CDR3 region: CASGGTTDTQYF. The CDR3 DNA, read in part, is TGTGCTAGTGGAGGTACCACAGATACG.

On this clone itself: The read ends 3 residues before the CDR3 terminus; that terminus is restored from the germline J gene. The chain joins TRBV6-2 or TRBV6-3 to TRBJ2-2, with D perhaps matching TRBD2 (6 bases). CDR3 length: 15 amino acids. Germline CDR1 reads MNHEY; CDR2 reads SVGEGT. CDR3 in amino acids: CASSTRGSGANVLFF. The CDR3 DNA, read in part, is TGTGCCAGCAGTACTCGGGGGTCTGGGGCCAACGTG.

A note on this clone: The read comes to an end 3 residues before the CDR3 does, leaving the germline J gene to fill in the end. V gene TRBV12-5 combines with J gene TRBJ2-5; 11 bases agree with TRBD2. V dropped 6 bases and J dropped 5; count of bases not matched to a gene: 8. Germline-derived CDR1 and CDR2 are LGHNT and FRNRAP. The CDR3 is 15 amino acids. The CDR3 region is CASGRGTSGLETQYF. The CDR3 DNA, read in part, is TGTGCTAGTGGCCGCGGGACTAGCGGATTGGAGACC.

A word on this clone: Its ends do not fully match the called genes, so a read error is possible. CDR3 loop: CASSQERDRASPLHF. CDR3 DNA, as far as it was read: TGCGCCAGCAGCCAAGAAAGGGACAGGGCTTCACCC. The chain combines TRBV4-2 with TRBJ1-6; 9 nucleotides line up with TRBD1. Read coverage stops 3 residues before the CDR3 terminus; the germline J gene supplies the remainder. Looked up from germline, CDR1 is LGHNA and CDR2 is YNFKEQ. This CDR3 comprises 15 residues.

On this clone: The read stops 3 residues short of the end of the CDR3; the missing end is completed from the germline J gene. This chain links TRBV20-1 with TRBJ2-7; 11 positions match TRBD1. The germline V gene encodes CDR1 DFQATT and CDR2 SNEGSKA (reference sequence). After removal of 6 bases from V and 3 bases from J, the junction contained 7 bases not matched to a gene. There are 14 residues in the CDR3. CDR3 loop: CSAKGTGGYYEQYF. The sequenced part of the CDR3 DNA is TGCAGTGCAAAAGGGACAGGGGGGTACTACGAG.

For this clone: The CDR3 goes on 3 residues after the read ends, and that part is filled in from the germline J gene. The chain employs TRBV11-2 and TRBJ2-5; D not resolved. The V end was cut by 2 bases, the J end by 4 bases, with 8 bases between. The germline V gene has CDR1 SGHAT and CDR2 FQNNGV. CDR3 size: 13 residues. The CDR3 bases that were read are TGTGCCAGCAGCTTACAGGAACGAGAGACC. The encoded protein is CASSLQERET. The entire CDR3 sequence reads CASSLQERETQYF.